The entry below describes one T cell receptor beta chain. Its antigen is not identified. Germline values: CDR1 LGHNA, CDR2 YNFKEQ. Losses at the gene ends were 4 bases for V and 9 bases for J; bases not matched to a gene: 16. The CDR3 spans 17 residues. Amplification used 60 Vbeta primers and 13 Jbeta primers. The data were produced by immunoSEQ multiplex PCR, yet TCRdb's version contains in-frame clones alone and is incomplete. Of 200,000 to 250,000 clones listed, approximately 88% are singletons. The data originate from a study of cytomegalovirus exposure and HLA in healthy donors. General observations from the study: In an earlier analysis, most TCR beta V segments were productive about 87% or about 30% of the time. Reports described diagnosis of cytomegalovirus status by the classifier as highly specific and sensitive.

V usage is TRBV4-2 and J usage is TRBJ2-1, with 9 bases identical to TRBD2. The sequenced sample consisted of PBMCs. This clonotype was obtained from a boy between 2 and 10 years old in good health and CMV-seronegative. The DNA for the CDR3 is TGTGCCAGCAGCCGATTCTCGTCTAGCGGGACTTTTTTTGAGCAGTTCTTC. It is translated as CASSRFSSSGTFFEQFF.